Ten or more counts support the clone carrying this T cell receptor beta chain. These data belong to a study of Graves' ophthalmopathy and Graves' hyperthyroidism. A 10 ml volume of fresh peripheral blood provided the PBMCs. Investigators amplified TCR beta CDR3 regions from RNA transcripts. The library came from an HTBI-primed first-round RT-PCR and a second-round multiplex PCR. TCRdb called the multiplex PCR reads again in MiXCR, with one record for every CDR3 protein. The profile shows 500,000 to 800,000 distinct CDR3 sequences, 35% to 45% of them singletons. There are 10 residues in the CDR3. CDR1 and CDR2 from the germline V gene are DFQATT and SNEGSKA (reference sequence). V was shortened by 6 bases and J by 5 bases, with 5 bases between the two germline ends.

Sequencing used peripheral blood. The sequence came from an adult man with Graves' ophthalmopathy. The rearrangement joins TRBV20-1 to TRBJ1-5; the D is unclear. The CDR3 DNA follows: TGCAGTGCGCTTTATCAGCCCCAGCATTTT. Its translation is CSALYQPQHF.